The entry below describes one TCR beta chain. Antigen: not known. This same CDR3 is encoded by further DNA sequences in the sample. Reverse transcription of all isolated RNA meant that expressed TCRB transcripts were sequenced. Only in-frame clones appear in the TCRdb table, and some are missing; sequencing was by immunoSEQ multiplex PCR. The sample consists of 300,000 to 350,000 clones, 13% of them appearing once. This specimen belongs to a study of beta chain features in type 1 diabetes. Regarding the study as a whole: TCRB CDR3s were moderately but significantly shorter in Type 1 diabetes patients in all four CD4+ subsets.

Blood was collected once per donor into heparin, averaging around 120 mL. Sort purity for all populations was recorded as exceeding 98%. This CDR3 region has 11 residues. Germline CDR1 is SNHLY and CDR2 is FYNNEI. Trimming removed 3 bases from V and 4 bases from J, with 4 bases in between. The clonotype originates from a woman younger than 30 with type 1 diabetes. The gene calls are TRBV2 and TRBJ2-7; D call uncertain. Sequences were obtained from naive CD4+ T cells from blood. The CDR3, as DNA: TGTGCCAGCAGTGAGCGGTACGAGCAGTACTTC. It specifies CASSERYEQYF.